Detailed here is one T cell receptor (beta chain). V was pared by 4 bases and J by 6 bases, with 4 bases of the junction left unmatched. CDR1 and CDR2 from the germline V gene are SGHNT and YYREEE (reference sequence). CDR3 length equals 14 residues. This record belongs to a study of blood T cell repertoires in COVID-19. Whole-study context: T cells, B-cell-depleted T cells, or PBMCs provided the cDNA or gDNA that served as material.

As handled by the study authors: Estimation of nucleated cell counts relied on the amplification of reference gene primers. Only in-frame clones appear in the TCRdb table, and some are missing; sequencing was by immunoSEQ multiplex PCR. V, J and clone size derive from that table, while D and trimming were established from the DNA sequence. This table holds fewer than 350,000 clones, 87% found once. Sequenced: peripheral blood. The chain couples TRBV5-4 to TRBJ2-1, with 10 bases aligning to TRBD2. The receptor was isolated from a young man with COVID-19, enrolled during active disease. The CDR3 coding sequence is TGTGCCAGCAGCCCAGCGGGGGGGAGCAATGAGCAGTTCTTC. Translated, it gives CASSPAGGSNEQFF.